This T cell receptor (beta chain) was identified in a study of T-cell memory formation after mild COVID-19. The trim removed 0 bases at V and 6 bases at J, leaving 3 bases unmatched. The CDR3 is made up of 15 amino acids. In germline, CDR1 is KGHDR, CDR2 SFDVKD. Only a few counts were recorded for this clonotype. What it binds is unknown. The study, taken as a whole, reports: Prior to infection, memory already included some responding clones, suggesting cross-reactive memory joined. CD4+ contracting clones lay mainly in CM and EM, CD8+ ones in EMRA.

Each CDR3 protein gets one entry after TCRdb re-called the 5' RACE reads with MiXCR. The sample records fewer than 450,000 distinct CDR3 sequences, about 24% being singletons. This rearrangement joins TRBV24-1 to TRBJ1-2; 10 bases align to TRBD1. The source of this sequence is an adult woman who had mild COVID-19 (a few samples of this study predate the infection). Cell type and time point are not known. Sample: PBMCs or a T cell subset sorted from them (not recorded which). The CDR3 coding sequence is TGTGCCACCAGTGATTTGGGGACAGGGGTCGATGGCTACACCTTC. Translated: CATSDLGTGVDGYTF.